The entry that follows covers one T cell receptor (beta chain) sequence. What it binds is not known. This CDR3 comprises 16 residues. Germline-derived CDR1 and CDR2 are LGHNT and FRNRAP. V was trimmed by 3 bases and J by 1 base, leaving 10 bases between them. This entry comes from a study of cytomegalovirus exposure and HLA in healthy donors. Whole-study results and caveats: Researchers counted around 160 TCR beta chains as cytomegalovirus-associated. 87-base-pair reads could not separate some V segments, including TRBV6-2 and TRBV6-3.

The primer mix had 60 Vbeta and 13 Jbeta primers. Original analysis: In a later analysis, of some 80 million unique beta chains, roughly 9.9 million appeared in at least two donors. Profiling relied on immunoSEQ multiplex PCR, and the TCRdb table lists in-frame clones only, not all of them. For V, J and clone size, that table is used; D and trimming come from the DNA. The top ten hold about 2% of the sample, which has fewer than 200,000 clones, approximately 79% seen once. This clonotype originated in a human donor in good health. Sequenced: PBMCs. The chain has TRBV12-5 and TRBJ2-6; weak D call: TRBD1 (6 bases). The CDR3 coding sequence is TGTGCTAGTGGTTTTATAACAGGGTCTGGGGCCAACGTCCTGACTTTC. Its protein product is CASGFITGSGANVLTF.